This T cell receptor beta chain was found in a study of blood T cell repertoires in COVID-19. In the original workflow: Estimation of nucleated cell counts was performed using reference gene primer amplification. TCRdb keeps only in-frame clones here, not all; method: immunoSEQ multiplex PCR. V and J calls and clone size come straight from that table; D and trimming were deduced from the DNA. The repertoire has about 14,000 clones, 60% to 75% of them found once; the top ten carry 9.7%. Sequencing was done on a sample of peripheral blood. The TCR originated in a man aged 70-80 years with acute or convalescent COVID-19.

The CDR3 region is CASSPMSQSYEQYF. DNA of the CDR3: TGTGCCAGCAGTCCCATGTCTCAGTCCTACGAGCAGTACTTC. The J gene is TRBJ2-7, the V gene TRBV27; D gene ambiguous. This CDR3 region has 14 residues. The V end lost 5 bases, the J end lost 1 base, and 12 bases lay between the germline ends. Germline V gives CDR1 MNHEY, CDR2 SMNVEV (reference sequence).